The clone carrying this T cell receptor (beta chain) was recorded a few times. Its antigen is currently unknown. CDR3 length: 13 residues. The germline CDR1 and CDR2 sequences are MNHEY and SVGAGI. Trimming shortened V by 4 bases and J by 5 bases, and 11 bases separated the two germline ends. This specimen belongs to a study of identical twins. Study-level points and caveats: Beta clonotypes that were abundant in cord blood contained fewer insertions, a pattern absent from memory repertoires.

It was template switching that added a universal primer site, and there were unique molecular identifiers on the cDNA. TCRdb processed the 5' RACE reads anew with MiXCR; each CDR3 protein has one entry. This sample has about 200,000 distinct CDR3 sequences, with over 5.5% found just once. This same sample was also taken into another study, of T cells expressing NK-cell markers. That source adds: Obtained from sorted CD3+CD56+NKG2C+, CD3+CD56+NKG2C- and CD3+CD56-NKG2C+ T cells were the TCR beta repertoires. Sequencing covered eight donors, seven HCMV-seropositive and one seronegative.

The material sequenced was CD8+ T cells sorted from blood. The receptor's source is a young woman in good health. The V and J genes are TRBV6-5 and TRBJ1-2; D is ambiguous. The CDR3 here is CASSWSLPYGYTF. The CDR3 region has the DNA TGTGCCAGCAGTTGGTCACTGCCATATGGCTACACCTTC.